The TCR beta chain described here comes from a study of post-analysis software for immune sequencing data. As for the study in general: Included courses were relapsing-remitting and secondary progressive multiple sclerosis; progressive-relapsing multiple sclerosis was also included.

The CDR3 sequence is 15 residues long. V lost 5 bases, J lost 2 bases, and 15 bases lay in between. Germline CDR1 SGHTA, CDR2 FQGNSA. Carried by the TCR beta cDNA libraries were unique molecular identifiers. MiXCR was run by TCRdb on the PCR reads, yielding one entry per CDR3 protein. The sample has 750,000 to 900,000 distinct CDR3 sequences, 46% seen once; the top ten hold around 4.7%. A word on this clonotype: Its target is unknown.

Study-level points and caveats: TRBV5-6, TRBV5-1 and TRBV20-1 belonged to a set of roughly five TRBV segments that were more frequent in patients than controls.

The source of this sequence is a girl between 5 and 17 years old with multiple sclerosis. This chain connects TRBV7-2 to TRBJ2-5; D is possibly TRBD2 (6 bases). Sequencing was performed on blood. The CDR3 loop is CASSPKAGDQETQYF. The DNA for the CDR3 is TGTGCCAGCAGCCCAAAAGCGGGTGATCAAGAGACCCAGTACTTC.